These 13 T cell receptor beta chains came from one sample sequenced in a study of blood T cells in healthy people across ages. Next came a second PCR, run for roughly 6 to 11 cycles, which used a sample-barcoded 5' primer along with a J-beta primer mix. TCRdb used MiXCR to reprocess the 5' RACE reads, holding one entry per CDR3 protein. The sample shows almost 800,000 distinct CDR3 sequences, roughly 64% of them seen only once. The sequenced material came from blood. The source is a young man in good health.

This CDR3 is CSAATGHGETQYF. The CDR3, as DNA: TGCAGTGCTGCCACAGGGCATGGGGAGACCCAGTACTTC. The V call is TRBV20-1, the J call TRBJ2-5; D may be TRBD1 (6 bases). CDR3 length: 13 amino acids. Per germline, CDR1 DFQATT and CDR2 SNEGSKA (reference sequence). V was trimmed by 5 bases and J by 5 bases, leaving 15 bases between them.

This clonotype was detected a few times. This sequence joins TRBV2 and TRBJ2-5; D tentatively fits TRBD1 or TRBD2 (6 bases each). CDR3 size: 14 residues. Looked up from germline, CDR1 is SNHLY and CDR2 is FYNNEI. V was pared by 1 base and J by 4 bases, with 10 bases between. The DNA of the CDR3 is TGTGCCAGCAGTGAAGTGGGGGGCCGAGAGACCCAGTACTTC. Residues: CASSEVGGRETQYF.

The chain recombines TRBV20-1 with TRBJ1-2, with 8 bases aligning to TRBD1. Germline V gene data show CDR1 as DFQATT and CDR2 as SNEGSKA (reference sequence). The CDR3 is 15 amino acids. V lost 0 bases and J lost 6; bases outside the gene matches: 9. The CDR3 region is CSARDPIQTGDGYTF. In DNA, the CDR3 is TGCAGTGCTAGAGACCCGATACAGACAGGGGATGGCTACACCTTC.

V is TRBV7-2 and J is TRBJ2-1; TRBD2 is a possible D gene (6 bases). The CDR3 sequence is 13 residues long. Trimming took 8 bases from V and 7 from J, leaving 15 bases between them. Germline assignment: CDR1 SGHTA and CDR2 FQGNSA. The CDR3 DNA follows: TGTGCCAGCCGACCGGGAGTCTGGAATGAGCAGTTCTTC. It yields the protein CASRPGVWNEQFF.

V gene TRBV12-3 or TRBV12-4 combines with J gene TRBJ2-3; D not resolved. Trimming removed 3 bases at V and 6 bases at J, with 19 bases between. The CDR3 covers 16 residues. The CDR3 DNA sequence: TGTGCCAGCAGTTTTCGTGGGTCCGGGTTTCGGGATACGCAGTATTTT. Translation: CASSFRGSGFRDTQYF.

The chain couples TRBV2 to TRBJ2-5; possibly TRBD1 for D (5 bases). The DNA matches TRBJ2-7 better at its end, which makes the J call doubtful. The CDR3 loop spans 15 amino acids. In germline, CDR1 is SNHLY, CDR2 FYNNEI. The CDR3 nucleotides read TGTGCCAGAAAGGACCCCCTTGGGGCTGAATACGAGCAGTACTTC. Translating it yields CARKDPLGAEYEQYF.

This clonotype appeared a few times. The chain combines TRBV7-2 with TRBJ1-5, with a tentative D call TRBD1 (5 bases). Germline CDR1 is SGHTA and CDR2 is FQGNSA. Trimming removed 1 base at V and 7 bases at J, with 14 bases between. The CDR3 loop spans 15 amino acids. The chain's CDR3 is CASSLVAGRDQPQHF. The CDR3 DNA sequence: TGTGCCAGCAGCTTAGTGGCAGGGAGGGACCAGCCCCAGCATTTT.

The chain joins TRBV10-3 to TRBJ2-3; D perhaps matches TRBD2 (6 bases). V was pared by 0 bases and J by 4 bases, with 14 bases between. The germline V gene encodes CDR1 ENHRY and CDR2 SYGVKD. This CDR3 is built from 16 residues. The CDR3 DNA is TGTGCCATCAGTGAGTCAAGGGGAACGGGGGCAGATACGCAGTATTTT. Amino acids: CAISESRGTGADTQYF.

The rearrangement uses TRBV28 and TRBJ2-5, with 8 bases lining up with TRBD2. Germline-derived CDR1 and CDR2 are MDHEN and SYDVKM. This CDR3 comprises 16 residues. V gave up 5 bases and J gave up 5 bases; unmatched junction bases: 13. The CDR3 sequence is CASSTTSERAGETQYF. As DNA, the CDR3 is TGTGCCAGCAGTACGACTAGCGAAAGGGCCGGGGAGACCCAGTACTTC.

The chain links TRBV12-3 or TRBV12-4 to TRBJ2-7; TRBD2 aligns across 13 bases. The CDR3 has 19 amino acids. J was trimmed by 3 bases and V by 3 bases; bases with no gene match: 14. The CDR3 is CASSLVWTSGSLRDYEQYF. CDR3 DNA: TGTGCCAGCAGTTTGGTCTGGACTAGCGGGAGTTTGCGGGACTACGAGCAGTACTTC.

The rearrangement uses TRBV29-1 and TRBJ1-2; D unresolved. Germline assignment: CDR1 SQVTM and CDR2 ANQGSEA. The CDR3 has 14 amino acids. Deletions cut 1 base from V and 10 bases from J, with 19 bases between. The CDR3 loop is CSVEVRTGRDDYTF. The CDR3 DNA follows: TGCAGCGTTGAAGTCCGGACGGGTCGTGATGACTACACCTTC.

The table lists this clonotype with many counts. The chain couples TRBV6-5 to TRBJ2-5; 7 bases are a match to TRBD2. CDR1 is MNHEY and CDR2 is SVGAGI in the germline V gene. This CDR3 has 13 amino acids. V shed 6 bases and J 4 bases; nucleotides not matched to a gene: 5. The CDR3 bases are TGTGCCAGCAGCCGACTAGCCGGAGAGACCCAGTACTTC. This sequence encodes CASSRLAGETQYF.

J is TRBJ2-1 and V is TRBV20-1, with 9 bases identical to TRBD2. V shed 1 base and J 3 bases; nucleotides not matched to a gene: 7. Per the germline V gene, CDR1 is DFQATT and CDR2 is SNEGSKA (reference sequence). The CDR3 length is 16 residues. CDR3 coding DNA: TGCAGTGCTAGAGTGAAGTCTAGCGGGATCTACAATGAGCAGTTCTTC. This codes for CSARVKSSGIYNEQFF.